Following are 24 T cell receptor beta chains from one sample sequenced in a study of regulatory T cells in long-lasting Graves disease. Researchers made TCR beta libraries by using iRepertoire HTBI primers and running Arm-PCR on CDR3 regions. MiXCR, applied by TCRdb to the multiplex PCR reads, yields one record per CDR3 protein. This sample has roughly 420,000 distinct CDR3 sequences; 12% to 15% occur once, and the top ten carry approximately 15%. Time point reported: newly diagnosed GD, antithyroid drugs for less than 3 months. The TCR library was made from RNA that had been extracted from PBMCs in TRIzol. These data were also reused for a study on T cells in Graves' hyperthyroidism and ophthalmopathy.

Source: peripheral blood mononuclear cells (PBMCs), taken at new diagnosis, from a patient treated with antithyroid drugs. All receptors derive from a woman aged 45-60 years with Graves disease.

This clonotype was recorded at least ten times. The CDR3 region is CASSSQGFLYEQYF. The DNA for the CDR3 is TGTGCCAGCAGTTCACAGGGATTTCTCTACGAGCAGTACTTC. This chain links TRBV28 with TRBJ2-7, with D maybe TRBD1 (6 bases). CDR1 MDHEN and CDR2 SYDVKM come from the germline V gene. V dropped 4 bases and J dropped 3 bases, with 13 bases sitting between them. CDR3 size: 14 residues.

About this clonotype: Because it lacks the conserved phenylalanine or tryptophan at the end, this CDR3 is likely a read error. V and J are TRBV7-9 and TRBJ2-5, with D uncertain. The CDR3 contains 14 residues. The germline CDR1 and CDR2 sequences are SEHNR and FQNEAQ (reference sequence). The V end lost 3 bases, the J end lost 2 bases, and 10 bases lay between the germline ends. The CDR3 DNA is TGTGCCAGCAGCTTGACCGGAAGTCAAGAGACCCAGTACTGC. It codes for CASSLTGSQETQYC.

This clonotype was counted only a few times. The rearrangement joins TRBV7-9 to TRBJ2-1, with a possible D match to TRBD1 (8 bases). Germline CDR1 reads SEHNR; CDR2 reads FQNEAQ (reference sequence). CDR3 length equals 14 residues. CDR3 sequence reads: CAAQGASGYNEQFF. As DNA, the CDR3 is TGTGCAGCCCAGGGGGCTAGCGGATACAATGAGCAGTTCTTC. The variable domain in full, with the rest retrieved from reference TRBV7-9 and TRBJ2-1, is DTGVSQNPRHKITKRGQNVTFRCDPISEHNRLYWYRQTLGQGPEFLTYFQNEAQLEKSRLLSDRFSAERPKGSFSTLEIQRTEQGDSAMYLCAAQGASGYNEQFFGPGTRLTVL.

This clonotype has more than one count but fewer than ten. The chain couples TRBV7-2 to TRBJ2-1; 7 nucleotides agree with TRBD2. The V gene's germline CDR1 is SGHTA and CDR2 FQGNSA. V trimming: 7 bases; J trimming: 2 bases; junction bases outside the gene matches: 11. The CDR3 is 16 amino acids. For the CDR3, the DNA is TGTGCCAGCACCCCCTCGACTAGCTTTACCTACAATGAGCAGTTCTTC. Its protein product is CASTPSTSFTYNEQFF. The variable domain in full, with the rest retrieved from reference TRBV7-2 and TRBJ2-1, is GAGVSQSPSNKVTEKGKDVELRCDPISGHTALYWYRQSLGQGLEFLIYFQGNSAPDKSGLPSDRFSAERTGGSVSTLTIQRTQQEDSAVYLCASTPSTSFTYNEQFFGPGTRLTVL.

Notes on this clonotype: Just one base apart from a much larger clone, this may be a read error. V and J are TRBV11-2 and TRBJ2-3; 12 bases map to TRBD2. The CDR3 is made up of 16 amino acids. Looked up from germline, CDR1 is SGHAT and CDR2 is FQNNGV. The CDR3 coding sequence is TGTGCCAGCAGCACACAACTAGCGGGAGGCCGAGATATGCAGTATTTT. Amino acids: CASSTQLAGGRDMQYF. The full variable domain, its missing parts supplied by reference TRBV11-2 and TRBJ2-3, is EAGVAQSPRYKIIEKRQSVAFWCNPISGHATLYWYQQILGQGPKLLIQFQNNGVVDDSQLPKDRFSAERLKGVDSTLKIQPAKLEDSAVYLCASSTQLAGGRDMQYFGPGTRLTVL.

This chain joins TRBV12-3 or TRBV12-4 and TRBJ2-7; TRBD1 matches 7 bases. Trimming removed 6 bases from V and 5 bases from J; junction bases left unmatched: 7. The CDR3 length is 13 residues. CDR3 region: CASSPDRANEQYF. Written as DNA, the CDR3 is TGTGCCAGCAGCCCAGACAGGGCGAACGAGCAGTACTTC.

This clonotype was seen repeatedly, ten times or more. The V call is TRBV28, the J call TRBJ2-3; D possibly corresponds to TRBD1 (6 bases). Trimming took off 2 bases at V and 6 bases at J, with 12 bases between the two ends. The CDR3 consists of 14 residues. Germline V CDR1 and CDR2: MDHEN, SYDVKM. The CDR3 sequence: CASSLKLRGDTQYF. The CDR3 DNA follows: TGTGCCAGCAGTTTAAAACTGAGGGGGGATACGCAGTATTTT.

This clonotype came up many times. The CDR3 loop is CASSNRVYEQYF. The CDR3 bases are TGTGCCAGCAGCAACAGGGTTTACGAGCAGTACTTC. This chain links TRBV7-9 with TRBJ2-7; weak D call: TRBD1 (6 bases). From germline, CDR1 is SEHNR and CDR2 FQNEAQ (reference sequence). The CDR3 is made up of 12 amino acids. The ends were cut back, 5 bases at V and 4 bases at J, with 9 bases in the middle.

This clonotype was found many times. The CDR3 DNA reads TGTGCCAGCAGCTTAGATGGGCTGACCTCGACCCAGTACTTC. Its protein product is CASSLDGLTSTQYF. The rearrangement uses TRBV11-2 and TRBJ2-5; no definite D call. This CDR3 is 14 amino acids long. Trimming removed 0 bases from V and 7 bases from J, with 12 bases in between. From germline, CDR1 is SGHAT and CDR2 FQNNGV.

This clonotype appeared a few times. V is TRBV4-2 and J is TRBJ2-3, with 8 bases fitting TRBD2. V shed 3 bases and J 8 bases; nucleotides not matched to a gene: 7. In germline, CDR1 is LGHNA, CDR2 YNFKEQ. The CDR3 is 14 residues long. The CDR3 loop is CASSQSGSDSTQYF. The CDR3 DNA follows: TGTGCCAGCAGCCAGAGCGGGAGCGACAGTACGCAGTATTTT.

This chain links TRBV6-1 with TRBJ2-1; 8 nucleotides match TRBD1. CDR1 is MNHNS, CDR2 SASEGT, per germline. The CDR3 covers 14 residues. V was pared by 6 bases and J by 5 bases, with 6 bases of the junction left unmatched. The CDR3 DNA follows: TGTGCCAGCAGGAAGGGACAGGCGAACAATGAGCAGTTCTTC. Protein: CASRKGQANNEQFF.

At least ten counts were recorded for this clonotype. The chain recombines TRBV7-9 with TRBJ1-2, with D perhaps TRBD1 (5 bases). Trimming removed 0 bases at V and 3 bases at J, with 11 bases between. This CDR3 is built from 15 residues. CDR1 is SEHNR and CDR2 is FQNEAQ in the germline V gene (reference sequence). The CDR3 sequence: CASSLAAGIYYGYTF. The CDR3 region has the DNA TGTGCCAGCAGCTTAGCGGCAGGGATCTACTATGGCTACACCTTC. Filled out from reference TRBV7-9 and TRBJ1-2, the complete variable domain reads DTGVSQNPRHKITKRGQNVTFRCDPISEHNRLYWYRQTLGQGPEFLTYFQNEAQLEKSRLLSDRFSAERPKGSFSTLEIQRTEQGDSAMYLCASSLAAGIYYGYTFGSGTRLTVV.

The chain joins TRBV27 to TRBJ1-4; TRBD1 is a possible D gene (5 bases). Per the germline V gene, CDR1 is MNHEY and CDR2 is SMNVEV (reference sequence). This CDR3 has 14 residues. V lost 2 bases, J lost 10 bases, and 14 bases lay in between. The DNA for the CDR3 is TGTGCCAGCAGTTTAGAGGGCGACGACAGAAAACTGTTTTTT. Amino acids: CASSLEGDDRKLFF.

This clonotype was seen a handful of times. V gene TRBV18 combines with J gene TRBJ1-6; the D is unclear. CDR3 size: 16 residues. Germline CDR1 KGHSH, CDR2 LQKENI. Trimming cost V 1 base and J 9 bases, with 16 bases left between them. The CDR3 sequence is CASSPLVSSAGSPLHF. The CDR3 DNA is TGTGCCAGCTCACCACTGGTCAGCTCTGCGGGTTCACCCCTCCACTTT.

V gene TRBV13 combines with J gene TRBJ2-1; TRBD2 aligns across 14 bases. Germline V CDR1 and CDR2: PRHDT, FYEKMQ (reference sequence). This CDR3 is 16 amino acids long. The trim removed 3 bases at V and 4 bases at J, leaving 2 bases unmatched. The CDR3 sequence is CASSFGLAGGYNEQFF. The CDR3 coding sequence is TGTGCCAGCAGCTTCGGACTAGCGGGAGGATACAATGAGCAGTTCTTC.

Ten or more counts support this clonotype. The rearrangement links TRBV30 to TRBJ2-5; no definite D call. Trimming stripped 3 bases from V and 2 bases from J, with 13 bases between. The CDR3 is 14 amino acids. CDR1 GTSNPN and CDR2 SVGIG come from the germline V gene (reference sequence). As DNA, the CDR3 is TGTGCCTGGAGGTCCAAAGATAAACAAGAGACCCAGTACTTC. This sequence encodes CAWRSKDKQETQYF.

This clonotype was seen a few times. This rearrangement joins TRBV7-2 to TRBJ2-1; 9 bases align to TRBD2. Unmatched junction bases numbered 9, after V lost 3 bases and J lost 6 bases. The CDR3 is made up of 16 amino acids. The germline V gene encodes CDR1 SGHTA and CDR2 FQGNSA. CDR3 DNA: TGTGCCAGCAGCTTTGGGGGACTAGCCAACGTCAATGAGCAGTTCTTC. Protein product: CASSFGGLANVNEQFF. The full variable domain, its missing parts supplied by reference TRBV7-2 and TRBJ2-1, is GAGVSQSPSNKVTEKGKDVELRCDPISGHTALYWYRQSLGQGLEFLIYFQGNSAPDKSGLPSDRFSAERTGGSVSTLTIQRTQQEDSAVYLCASSFGGLANVNEQFFGPGTRLTVL.

This clonotype has only a few counts. The chain recombines TRBV11-2 with TRBJ2-2, with 10 bases identical to TRBD1. J lost 7 bases, V lost 2 bases, and 13 bases had no gene match. CDR1 and CDR2 from the germline V gene are SGHAT and FQNNGV. This CDR3 spans 18 amino acids. In nucleotides, the CDR3 is TGTGCCAGCAGCTTAATAGGTCGCGACAGGGGGCGTGACGGGGAGCTGTTTTTT. It encodes CASSLIGRDRGRDGELFF.

The table lists this clonotype with a few counts. This chain links TRBV6-1 with TRBJ1-1; tentative D call: TRBD1 (6 bases). The CDR3 covers 16 residues. V lost 6 bases, J lost 6 bases, and 23 bases lay in between. Germline loops: CDR1 MNHNS, CDR2 SASEGT. The DNA of the CDR3 is TGTGCCAGCAGGCCGACAGGTGGGGCCAGATCCCCTGAAGCTTTCTTT. Translating it yields CASRPTGGARSPEAFF.

There are many counts of this clonotype. V and J are TRBV12-3 or TRBV12-4 and TRBJ2-7; no clear D. The CDR3 extends over 13 amino acids. V was clipped by 6 bases and J by 4 bases, with 13 bases between them. CDR3 DNA: TGTGCCAGCAGAACCGGGTCCGAATACGAGCAGTACTTC. It specifies CASRTGSEYEQYF.

This clonotype was seen ten or more times. The V call is TRBV28, the J call TRBJ2-7, with unresolved D. Trimming pared 5 bases from V and 0 bases from J, leaving 17 bases between. The CDR3 has 16 amino acids. Germline V gene data show CDR1 as MDHEN and CDR2 as SYDVKM. Here the CDR3 reads CASSLPLSIRSYEQYF. CDR3 DNA: TGTGCCAGCAGTCTTCCCCTTAGCATACGCTCCTACGAGCAGTACTTC.

The chain couples TRBV12-3 or TRBV12-4 to TRBJ1-6; 8 bases are shared with TRBD1. V shed 2 bases, J shed 5 bases, and the junction held 2 bases outside the gene matches. This CDR3 is built from 15 residues. In DNA, the CDR3 is TGTGCCAGCAGTTTATTGGGACAGGATAATTCACCCCTCCACTTT. It translates to CASSLLGQDNSPLHF.

The chain couples TRBV6-2 or TRBV6-3 to TRBJ2-2; 8 bases are shared with TRBD2. The V and J ends lost 2 bases and 4 bases, in that order; junction bases with no gene match: 6. Germline assignment: CDR1 MNHEY and CDR2 SVGEGT. This CDR3 is built from 16 residues. CDR3 sequence (DNA): TGTGCCAGCAGTTACGGCCTAGCGGGCCTCACCGGGGAGCTGTTTTTT. Its protein product is CASSYGLAGLTGELFF.

This clonotype was detected many times. This chain uses TRBV12-3 or TRBV12-4 with TRBJ2-7, with D uncertain. This CDR3 has 12 amino acids. V lost 6 bases to trimming and J lost 5 bases, with 11 bases between them. CDR3 DNA sequence: TGTGCCAGCAGCTGGACGGCACACGAGCAGTACTTC. This codes for CASSWTAHEQYF.